These 10 T cell receptor beta chains originate from one sample sequenced in a study of beta chain features in type 1 diabetes. Expressed TCRB transcripts were sequenced, since all the RNA that had been isolated was reverse transcribed. Clones were sequenced by immunoSEQ multiplex PCR, and TCRdb holds only the in-frame ones, with some missing. The sample has hundreds of thousands of clones; roughly 30% are singletons. Sequencing was done on a sample of naive CD4+ T cells from blood. These receptors were collected from a man younger than 35 in good health.

This clone was seen more than once but under ten times. The V and J genes are TRBV4-1 and TRBJ1-1; D may be TRBD1 (5 bases). The germline CDR1 and CDR2 sequences are MGHRA and YSYEKL. There are 14 residues in the CDR3. V was pared by 3 bases and J by 1 base, with 9 bases between. The CDR3 DNA reads TGCGCCAGCAGCCAGTCGACAGCGAACACTGAAGCTTTCTTT. The encoded protein is CASSQSTANTEAFF.

This sequence joins TRBV4-3 and TRBJ2-7, with D unclear. V was cut by 0 bases and J by 0 bases, with 9 bases left in between. Germline CDR1 is LGHNA and CDR2 is YSLEER. The CDR3 runs to 15 residues. CDR3 amino acids: CASSQDWHSSYEQYF. CDR3 in DNA: TGCGCCAGCAGCCAAGATTGGCACAGCTCCTACGAGCAGTACTTC.

The CDR3 sequence is CASSFPGTSGTDTQYF. The CDR3 region has the DNA TGTGCCAGCAGCTTCCCCGGGACTAGCGGCACAGATACGCAGTATTTT. The genes are TRBV7-2 and TRBJ2-3; 10 nucleotides agree with TRBD2. In germline, CDR1 is SGHTA, CDR2 FQGNSA. V shed 3 bases and J 1 base; nucleotides not matched to a gene: 4. The CDR3 is 16 amino acids.

The genes are TRBV11-2 and TRBJ2-1; 13 nucleotides align to TRBD2. This CDR3 has 16 residues. Germline CDR1 reads SGHAT; CDR2 reads FQNNGV. V lost 2 bases, J lost 6 bases, and 4 bases stayed unmatched. CDR3 region: CASSLYRLAGGNEQFF. The CDR3 DNA sequence: TGTGCCAGCAGCTTATATCGACTAGCGGGAGGCAATGAGCAGTTCTTC.

The rearrangement links TRBV9 to TRBJ2-1; D remains ambiguous. V lost 1 base, J lost 3 bases, and 14 bases lay in between. Germline lookup yields CDR1 SGDLS and CDR2 YYNGEE. CDR3 length: 16 residues. The CDR3 DNA reads TGTGCCAGCAGCGTAAGCCCATCAACGGGCTACAATGAGCAGTTCTTC. Its translation is CASSVSPSTGYNEQFF.

The V gene is TRBV30, the J gene TRBJ2-2, with 7 positions matching TRBD1. V was clipped by 0 bases and J by 12 bases; unmatched bases: 10. The CDR3 is 14 residues long. The germline CDR1 and CDR2 sequences are GTSNPN and SVGIG (reference sequence). In DNA, the CDR3 is TGTGCCTGGAGTGTACGACAGGGCGCGGTGCAGCTGTTTTTT. Residues: CAWSVRQGAVQLFF.

This clone has only a few counts. Other nucleotide sequences in the sample specify the same CDR3. The genes are TRBV25-1 and TRBJ2-7; D is unclear. The CDR3 is made up of 13 amino acids. The germline V gene encodes CDR1 MGHDK and CDR2 SYGVNS. The V end lost 2 bases, the J end lost 1 base, and 6 bases lay between the germline ends. This CDR3 is CASSEAASYEQYF. The CDR3 DNA is TGTGCCAGCAGTGAAGCTGCTTCCTACGAGCAGTACTTC.

The V and J genes are TRBV30 and TRBJ2-7; D is perhaps TRBD2 (5 bases). The CDR3 covers 13 residues. V lost 3 bases to trimming and J lost 6 bases, with 15 bases between them. Germline values: CDR1 GTSNPN, CDR2 SVGIG (reference sequence). The CDR3 nucleotides are TGTGCCTGGAGCGGACTGACTGGTGGCGAGCAGTACTTC. Its protein product is CAWSGLTGGEQYF. Drawing the rest from reference TRBV30 and TRBJ2-7, the complete variable domain is SQTIHQWPATLVQPVGSPLSLECTVEGTSNPNLYWYRQAAGRGLQLLFYSVGIGQISSEVPQNLSASRPQDRQFILSSKKLLLSDSGFYLCAWSGLTGGEQYFGPGTRLTVT.

Regarding this clone: The same CDR3 arises from other DNA sequences in this sample as well. The chain joins TRBV5-1 to TRBJ2-3; TRBD2 agrees at 8 bases. After removal of 4 bases from V and 3 bases from J, the junction contained 4 bases not matched to a gene. CDR1 and CDR2 from the germline V gene are SGHRS and YFSETQ. The CDR3 is 14 residues long. This CDR3 is CASSRGTSTDTQYF. The CDR3 DNA reads as TGCGCCAGCAGCCGGGGGACTAGTACAGATACGCAGTATTTT.

The chain has TRBV5-6 and TRBJ2-5; D is unclear. Germline V CDR1 and CDR2: SGHDT, YYEEEE. The CDR3 extends over 11 amino acids. V was cut by 3 bases and J by 7 bases, with 7 bases left in between. The CDR3 reads CASSSEVTQYF. The CDR3 DNA reads TGTGCCAGCAGCTCTGAGGTGACCCAGTACTTC.